The 7 T cell receptor beta chains below come from one sample, sequenced in a study of breast tumors, draining lymph nodes, adjacent tissues. The lymph nodes were axillary draining lymph nodes from breast cancer patients. TCRdb re-called the multiplex PCR reads with MiXCR, one entry per CDR3 protein. This sample has around 190,000 distinct CDR3 sequences, with 33% found just once. The sample consisted of axillary lymph node tissue. The origin of the receptors is a female donor with breast cancer. Some clones in this sample may be carry-over from other donors' samples.

CDR3 nucleotide sequence: TGTGCCACCAGCAGCTTGGAGCAGATAGAGCGCTACACCTTC. Translation: CATSSLEQIERYTF. The chain links TRBV15 to TRBJ1-2; D ambiguous. Trimming left V 3 bases short and J 9 bases short, with 17 bases between. This CDR3 spans 14 amino acids. The germline V gene has CDR1 LNHNV and CDR2 YYDKDF (reference sequence). Complete variable domain (other parts from reference TRBV15 and TRBJ1-2): DAMVIQNPRYQVTQFGKPVTLSCSQTLNHNVMYWYQQKSSQAPKLLFHYYDKDFNNEADTPDNFQSRRPNTSFCFLDIRSPGLGDTAMYLCATSSLEQIERYTFGSGTRLTVV.

There are many counts of this clonotype. The chain joins TRBV5-1 to TRBJ2-5; D gene unclear. Trimming shortened V by 4 bases and J by 2 bases, and 12 bases separated the two germline ends. The CDR3 is 14 amino acids. Germline V lookup: CDR1 SGHRS, CDR2 YFSETQ. The chain's CDR3 is CASSAGRIQETQYF. Written as DNA, the CDR3 is TGCGCCAGCAGCGCTGGACGGATTCAAGAGACCCAGTACTTC.

This clonotype was observed many times. The chain employs TRBV7-2 and TRBJ2-7; TRBD1 matches 9 bases. The germline gives CDR1 SGHTA, CDR2 FQGNSA. J was trimmed by 1 base and V by 2 bases; bases with no gene match: 3. The length of the CDR3 is 15 residues. CDR3 protein: CASSLSGTGSYEQYF. In DNA, the CDR3 is TGTGCCAGCAGCTTAAGTGGGACAGGGTCCTACGAGCAGTACTTC.

About this clonotype itself: At one end, the junction sequence differs from germline, possibly due to a read error. The gene calls are TRBV25-1 and TRBJ2-1, with 10 bases identical to TRBD2. Germline V gene data show CDR1 as MGHDK and CDR2 as SYGVNS. The CDR3 consists of 14 residues. The CDR3 is CACSRTSGYNEQFF. CDR3 sequence (DNA): TGTGCCTGCAGTCGGACTAGCGGTTACAATGAGCAGTTCTTC.

In the case of this clonotype: Possible read error: a much larger clone is one base away. Likely a read error: the CDR3 ends without its conserved phenylalanine or tryptophan. This chain joins TRBV11-3 and TRBJ2-3; no reliable D call. Germline CDR1 is SGHNT and CDR2 is YENEEA. Deletions cut 0 bases from V and 11 bases from J, with 15 bases between. The CDR3 sequence is 14 residues long. CDR3 DNA: TGTGCCAGCAGCTTAGATCTTTTTGGGATCGGGCAGTATCTT. Encoded protein: CASSLDLFGIGQYL.

The CDR3 reads CASSLLGPETQYF. In nucleotides, the CDR3 is TGCGCCAGCAGCTTGTTGGGTCCGGAGACCCAGTACTTC. The chain carries TRBV5-1 and TRBJ2-5; D remains ambiguous. This CDR3 is built from 13 residues. Trimming removed 1 base at V and 5 bases at J, with 9 bases between. Germline values: CDR1 SGHRS, CDR2 YFSETQ. Looking up the rest from reference TRBV5-1 and TRBJ2-5 gives the full variable domain: KAGVTQTPRYLIKTRGQQVTLSCSPISGHRSVSWYQQTPGQGLQFLFEYFSETQRNKGNFPGRFSGRQFSNSRSEMNVSTLELGDSALYLCASSLLGPETQYFGPGTRLLVL.

This clonotype was seen ten or more times. This sequence joins TRBV7-9 and TRBJ2-1, with 14 bases aligning to TRBD2. This CDR3 has 19 residues. J lost 8 bases, V lost 5 bases, and 17 bases had no gene match. In germline, CDR1 is SEHNR, CDR2 FQNEAQ (reference sequence). CDR3 in DNA: TGTGCCAGCAGCGTCATGACTAGCGGGGGGGCCACGGGTACCGATGAGCAGTTCTTC. Translation: CASSVMTSGGATGTDEQFF.